The 23 T cell receptor beta chains in this list originate from one sample, sequenced in a study of T cells in Graves' hyperthyroidism and ophthalmopathy. Amplified TCR beta CDR3 regions came from RNA transcripts. Carried out on the TCR CDR3, a first-round RT-PCR used the HTBI primer set. A single record per CDR3 protein comes from TCRdb applying MiXCR to the multiplex PCR reads. This table holds around 500,000 distinct CDR3 sequences, around 15% found once. Sequenced material: blood. Source of these receptors: a middle-aged woman with Graves' hyperthyroidism.

This clonotype was detected ten times or more. This rearrangement joins TRBV2 to TRBJ2-7; TRBD2 agrees at 9 bases. Germline V lookup: CDR1 SNHLY, CDR2 FYNNEI. J gave up 3 bases and V 7 bases, and 4 bases lay outside the gene matches. This CDR3 is 13 amino acids long. The CDR3 DNA sequence: TGTGCCAGCATGCGGGAGGGGAGCTACGAGCAGTACTTC. Translation: CASMREGSYEQYF.

This clonotype has more than one count but fewer than ten. The chain carries TRBV5-5 and TRBJ1-2; TRBD1 matches 7 bases. The CDR3 contains 14 residues. Germline CDR1 SGHKS, CDR2 YYEKEE (reference sequence). V lost 0 bases, J lost 6 bases, and 5 bases stayed unmatched. The CDR3 sequence is CASSLGTGENGYTF. Written as DNA, the CDR3 is TGTGCCAGCAGCTTGGGGACAGGAGAAAATGGCTACACCTTC.

This clonotype was seen repeatedly, ten times or more. The V and J genes are TRBV5-1 and TRBJ2-5; 8 bases align to TRBD1. Germline V lookup: CDR1 SGHRS, CDR2 YFSETQ. This CDR3 has 15 residues. V was pared by 3 bases and J by 0 bases, with 4 bases of the junction left unmatched. This CDR3 is CASSWDRPDQETQYF. As DNA, the CDR3 is TGCGCCAGCAGCTGGGACAGGCCGGACCAAGAGACCCAGTACTTC.

This clonotype was detected a few times. The chain joins TRBV20-1 to TRBJ1-2; no clear D gene. V dropped 4 bases and J dropped 2 bases, with 14 bases sitting between them. This CDR3 spans 14 amino acids. Germline assignment: CDR1 DFQATT and CDR2 SNEGSKA (reference sequence). CDR3 bases: TGCAGTGCTACCCCCGGGGAGGAAAACTATGGCTACACCTTC. This sequence encodes CSATPGEENYGYTF.

The chain recombines TRBV20-1 with TRBJ2-3; a possible D gene is TRBD2 (5 bases). Germline V lookup: CDR1 DFQATT, CDR2 SNEGSKA (reference sequence). The CDR3 is 16 amino acids. Trimming cost V 0 bases and J 2 bases, with 15 bases left between them. CDR3 residues: CSARDYGRAITDTQYF. Written as DNA, the CDR3 is TGCAGTGCTAGAGATTATGGGCGGGCGATCACAGATACGCAGTATTTT.

This clonotype has more than one count but fewer than ten. This chain connects TRBV27 to TRBJ2-1; 9 nucleotides align to TRBD1. With V trimmed by 5 bases and J by 6 bases, 8 bases remained unmatched. Looked up from germline, CDR1 is MNHEY and CDR2 is SMNVEV (reference sequence). This CDR3 has 15 residues. CDR3 sequence: CASSHGQTGGNEQFF. The CDR3 nucleotides read TGTGCCAGCAGTCATGGCCAGACAGGGGGCAATGAGCAGTTCTTC.

The sample holds many counts of this clonotype. The chain combines TRBV28 with TRBJ2-3; D gene uncertain. CDR1 MDHEN and CDR2 SYDVKM come from the germline V gene. With 7 bases removed from V and 0 bases from J, the gap between germline ends came to 11 bases. The CDR3 has 14 residues. In DNA, the CDR3 is TGTGCCAGCAACCGACGGATAAGCACAGATACGCAGTATTTT. It is translated as CASNRRISTDTQYF.

The chain combines TRBV5-6 with TRBJ2-4; D not certain. The V end was cut by 2 bases, the J end by 5 bases, with 17 bases between. There are 16 residues in the CDR3. Germline V gives CDR1 SGHDT, CDR2 YYEEEE. The CDR3 region has the DNA TGTGCCAGCAGCTTCAGCCCTCATCCAGGCGAAAACATTCAGTACTTC. Amino acid sequence: CASSFSPHPGENIQYF. The variable domain in full, with the rest retrieved from reference TRBV5-6 and TRBJ2-4, is DAGVTQSPTHLIKTRGQQVTLRCSPKSGHDTVSWYQQALGQGPQFIFQYYEEEERQRGNFPDRFSGHQFPNYSSELNVNALLLGDSALYLCASSFSPHPGENIQYFGAGTRLSVL.

This clonotype was picked up one time. The chain joins TRBV3-1 to TRBJ1-2, with 8 positions matching TRBD1. CDR1 and CDR2 from the germline V gene are LGHDT and YNNKEL (reference sequence). The CDR3 is 15 amino acids. Losses at the gene ends were 4 bases for V and 9 bases for J; bases not matched to a gene: 13. This chain's CDR3 is CASSLRRTGSESYTF. CDR3 bases: TGTGCCAGCAGCCTGAGGAGGACAGGGAGTGAAAGCTACACCTTC.

This clonotype was counted many times. The V gene is TRBV12-3 or TRBV12-4, the J gene TRBJ2-3, with no clear D. With 4 bases removed from V and 4 bases from J, the gap between germline ends came to 12 bases. The CDR3 runs 14 residues. This chain's CDR3 is CASSSGPGADTQYF. CDR3 sequence (DNA): TGTGCCAGCAGTTCCGGGCCCGGAGCAGATACGCAGTATTTT.

J is TRBJ2-2 and V is TRBV2; TRBD2 agrees at 11 bases. Germline values: CDR1 SNHLY, CDR2 FYNNEI. The CDR3 is 16 residues long. V shed 6 bases, J shed 5 bases, and the junction held 8 bases outside the gene matches. This CDR3 is CASRTTSGSKTGELFF. CDR3 bases: TGTGCCAGCAGGACCACTAGCGGGAGTAAAACCGGGGAGCTGTTTTTT.

This clonotype has at least ten counts. J is TRBJ2-7 and V is TRBV18; D is unclear. V lost 0 bases to trimming and J lost 3 bases, with 6 bases between them. Germline CDR1 KGHSH, CDR2 LQKENI. This CDR3 has 13 residues. The CDR3 DNA follows: TGTGCCAGCTCACCACCGGGTTACTACGAGCAGTACTTC. This gives the protein CASSPPGYYEQYF.

There are many counts of this clonotype. The gene calls are TRBV7-8 and TRBJ1-2, with 9 positions matching TRBD1. The CDR3 has 17 residues. Trimming cost V 5 bases and J 1 base; bases outside gene matches: 11. CDR1 and CDR2 (germline): SGHVS, FQNEAQ. The CDR3 DNA sequence: TGTGCCAGCAGCCCCGGGACAGGGTTTAGGCATAACTATGGCTACACCTTC. This gives the protein CASSPGTGFRHNYGYTF.

This clonotype came up many times. The J gene is TRBJ2-3, the V gene TRBV12-3 or TRBV12-4, with 7 bases fitting TRBD2. V gave up 2 bases and J gave up 3 bases; unmatched junction bases: 5. CDR3 length: 15 amino acids. This chain's CDR3 is CASSLPEGGTDTQYF. CDR3 DNA: TGTGCCAGCAGTTTACCTGAGGGAGGGACAGATACGCAGTATTTT.

This clonotype was seen repeatedly, ten times or more. V and J are TRBV27 and TRBJ2-1; TRBD2 might be the D (7 bases). Germline values: CDR1 MNHEY, CDR2 SMNVEV (reference sequence). There are 17 residues in the CDR3. Trimming shortened V by 2 bases and J by 1 base, and 15 bases separated the two germline ends. The CDR3, as DNA: TGTGCCAGCAGTTTACCCATAGGGGGGGGGTCCTACAATGAGCAGTTCTTC. It yields the protein CASSLPIGGGSYNEQFF.

This clonotype has ten or more counts. This chain uses TRBV28 with TRBJ2-2, with no clear D. Looked up from germline, CDR1 is MDHEN and CDR2 is SYDVKM. The CDR3 covers 12 residues. V lost 4 bases and J 7 bases, leaving 7 bases between the germline ends. The CDR3 loop is CASSYTGGELFF. The CDR3 DNA follows: TGTGCCAGCAGTTACACCGGCGGGGAGCTGTTTTTT.

This clonotype was seen at least ten times. The V gene is TRBV12-3 or TRBV12-4, the J gene TRBJ1-1; 7 bases agree with TRBD1. V was pared by 2 bases and J by 9 bases, with 12 bases of the junction left unmatched. The CDR3 length is 15 residues. The CDR3 nucleotides are TGTGCCAGCAGTTTACCTTCGACAGGGCGTTTTAAAGCTTTCTTT. Translated, it gives CASSLPSTGRFKAFF.

The chain is built from TRBV3-1 and TRBJ2-5, with D maybe TRBD2 (6 bases). Germline values: CDR1 LGHDT, CDR2 YNNKEL (reference sequence). This CDR3 contains 18 residues. V lost 4 bases and J lost 5, with 26 bases in between. The CDR3 is CASSPGALAPRGWETQYF. The CDR3 region has the DNA TGTGCCAGCAGCCCCGGTGCCCTAGCGCCCAGAGGATGGGAGACCCAGTACTTC.

This clonotype has a count of ten or more. The V call is TRBV20-1, the J call TRBJ1-5; perhaps TRBD1 as D (6 bases). V lost 0 bases, J lost 7 bases, and 7 bases lay in between. Germline-derived CDR1 and CDR2 are DFQATT and SNEGSKA (reference sequence). This CDR3 is 12 amino acids long. The CDR3 nucleotides read TGCAGTGCTAGAGACGGGGGCCAGCCCCAGCATTTT. Translating it yields CSARDGGQPQHF.

This clonotype has a count of ten or more. The genes are TRBV19 and TRBJ1-2, with 9 bases lining up with TRBD1. The CDR3 has 16 residues. The V segment lost 4 bases and the J segment 6 bases; nucleotides outside the gene matches: 12. CDR1 is LNHDA and CDR2 is SQIVND in the germline V gene (reference sequence). The CDR3 DNA sequence: TGTGCCAGTAGTACCCTCTCCGGGACAGGGTTACATGGCTACACCTTC. Amino acids: CASSTLSGTGLHGYTF.

This clonotype was seen more than once but under ten times. This sequence joins TRBV27 and TRBJ2-7; either TRBD1 or TRBD2 may supply D (5 bases each). Germline CDR1 and CDR2: MNHEY and SMNVEV (reference sequence). The CDR3 spans 11 residues. The ends were cut back, 11 bases at V and 6 bases at J, with 14 bases in the middle. In DNA form, the CDR3 reads TGTGCCTCCTTCGGGGCCGCCGAGCAGTACTTC. Translation: CASFGAAEQYF.

V and J are TRBV4-1 and TRBJ1-1, with TRBD1 matching over 10 bases. CDR3 size: 16 residues. Germline V gene lookup returns CDR1 MGHRA and CDR2 YSYEKL. J lost 4 bases, V lost 2 bases, and 7 bases had no gene match. For the CDR3, the DNA is TGCGCCAGCAGCCAACTACCCGGGACAGGGGCCACTGAAGCTTTCTTT. Amino acid sequence: CASSQLPGTGATEAFF.

This clonotype was seen repeatedly, ten times or more. The chain combines TRBV6-1 with TRBJ1-1; no firm D call. The CDR3 contains 14 residues. Germline CDR1 and CDR2: MNHNS and SASEGT. The V end lost 8 bases, the J end lost 2 bases, and 15 bases lay between the germline ends. The CDR3 spells CASPEAGGNTEAFF. As DNA, the CDR3 is TGTGCCAGCCCCGAAGCGGGAGGAAACACTGAAGCTTTCTTT.